Listed here is a single T cell receptor beta chain. This specimen comes from a study of shared clonotypes between healthy human individuals. Overall study: Donors had three CD4 naive, three CD4 memory, two CD8 naive and one CD8 memory plate apiece.

The repertoire was sequenced with immunoSEQ multiplex PCR; TCRdb's copy has only in-frame clones and lacks some. Among hundreds of thousands of clones listed, 90% to 96% were seen once. Trimming at V came to 5 bases and at J to 2 bases, leaving 6 bases not matched to a gene. Germline assignment: CDR1 SGHAT and CDR2 FQNNGV. CDR3 length: 15 amino acids. The sequence was collected from a woman aged 25 to 45 in good health. The sequenced sample was naive CD4+ T cells sorted from blood. Subset here: CD45RA+ positively selected. This chain connects TRBV11-2 to TRBJ2-7; 10 positions match TRBD1. CDR3 sequence reads: CASSKRTGGTYEQYF. CDR3 in DNA: TGTGCCAGCAGCAAGCGGACAGGGGGAACCTACGAGCAGTACTTC.